The 9 T cell receptor beta chains given below trace back to one sample, sequenced in a study of blood T cell repertoires in COVID-19. Measured with immunoSEQ multiplex PCR; TCRdb has only the in-frame clones, and not every one. The sample lists some 220,000 clones, 65% to 85% occurring once. The specimen sequenced was peripheral blood. The receptors derive from a human donor in a cohort sampled during active COVID-19.

This clone was observed at least ten times. CDR3 amino acids: CASSYRQESGELFF. The DNA of the CDR3 is TGTGCCAGCAGCTACCGCCAGGAATCCGGGGAGCTGTTTTTT. The J gene is TRBJ2-2, the V gene TRBV2; D remains ambiguous. Between the trimmed V and J ends, which lost 6 bases and 6 bases, there was a span of 14 bases. Germline V lookup: CDR1 SNHLY, CDR2 FYNNEI. The CDR3 covers 14 residues.

This chain links TRBV5-6 with TRBJ1-6; the match to TRBD1 covers 10 bases. The CDR3 covers 16 residues. With V trimmed by 5 bases and J by 0 bases, 2 bases remained unmatched. The germline CDR1 and CDR2 sequences are SGHDT and YYEEEE. The CDR3 sequence is CASRGTGDSYNSPLHF. Written as DNA, the CDR3 is TGTGCCAGCAGAGGGACAGGGGACTCCTATAATTCACCCCTCCACTTT.

The J gene is TRBJ2-1, the V gene TRBV6-4, with TRBD2 matching 9 bases. The germline CDR1 and CDR2 sequences are MRHNA and SNTAGT. The CDR3 runs 14 residues. Losses at the gene ends were 3 bases for V and 8 bases for J; bases not matched to a gene: 5. CDR3 in DNA: TGTGCCAGCAGTGAAGGCGGGGGGGCGGATGAGCAGTTCTTC. Translating gives CASSEGGGADEQFF.

This chain joins TRBV24-1 and TRBJ1-2, with TRBD1 matching 9 bases. CDR1 KGHDR and CDR2 SFDVKD come from the germline V gene. The CDR3 sequence is 16 residues long. The J segment lost 1 base and the V segment lost 4 bases, leaving 6 bases of the junction unmatched. The CDR3 DNA sequence: TGTGCCACCAGTGACTCAGACAGGGGGTATAACTATGGCTACACCTTC. Its translation is CATSDSDRGYNYGYTF.

The rearrangement links TRBV2 to TRBJ2-1; D unclear. Germline V gene data show CDR1 as SNHLY and CDR2 as FYNNEI. The V end lost 7 bases, the J end lost 8 bases, and 6 bases lay between the germline ends. The CDR3 extends over 10 amino acids. In DNA form, the CDR3 reads TGTGCCAGCATGAGGTATGAGCAGTTCTTC. It translates to CASMRYEQFF.

This clone was seen a few times. The rearrangement links TRBV28 to TRBJ1-1; D is ambiguous. This CDR3 is 16 amino acids long. The V and J ends lost 3 bases and 0 bases respectively, with 14 bases between them. Germline assignment: CDR1 MDHEN and CDR2 SYDVKM. CDR3 protein: CASSLIPTSMNTEAFF. The CDR3 bases are TGTGCCAGCAGTTTGATACCGACATCCATGAACACTGAAGCTTTCTTT.

This clone has only one observation. The V call is TRBV9, the J call TRBJ1-2, with D hard to call. Trimming stripped 5 bases from V and 6 bases from J, with 20 bases between. The germline gives CDR1 SGDLS, CDR2 YYNGEE. CDR3 size: 15 residues. CDR3 amino acids: CASSPRPDGGNGYTF. As DNA, the CDR3 is TGTGCCAGCAGTCCTCGGCCCGACGGCGGGAATGGCTACACCTTC.

The CDR3 sequence is CASSKDNQPDGTARSGANVLTF. CDR3 in DNA: TGTGCCAGCAGCAAAGATAACCAACCGGATGGGACAGCCCGCTCTGGGGCCAACGTCCTGACTTTC. The chain couples TRBV21-1 to TRBJ2-6; the table names TRBD1, a call not compared with the DNA. TRBV21-1 is noted as a pseudogene. The CDR3 is 22 residues long.

The chain links TRBV7-6 to TRBJ1-5; 9 positions agree with TRBD1. The CDR3 contains 15 residues. Trimming removed 3 bases from V and 7 bases from J; junction bases left unmatched: 7. CDR1 is SGHVS, CDR2 FNYEAQ, per germline. As DNA, the CDR3 is TGTGCCAGCAGCTTCGGACAGGGGATAGGGCAGCCCCAGCATTTT. Translating it yields CASSFGQGIGQPQHF.